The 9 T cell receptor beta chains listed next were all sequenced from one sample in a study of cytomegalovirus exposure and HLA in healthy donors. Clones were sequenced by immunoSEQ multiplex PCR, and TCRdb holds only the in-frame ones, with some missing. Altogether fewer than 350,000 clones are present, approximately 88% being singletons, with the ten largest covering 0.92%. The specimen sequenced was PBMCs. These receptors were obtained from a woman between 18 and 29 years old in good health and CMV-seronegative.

Written as DNA, the CDR3 is TGTGCCAGCAGTTTAGACAACTCTGGGGCCAACGTCCTGACTTTC. This gives the protein CASSLDNSGANVLTF. The gene calls are TRBV28 and TRBJ2-6; D gene unclear. Germline V gene data show CDR1 as MDHEN and CDR2 as SYDVKM. The CDR3 spans 15 residues. Trimming cost V 2 bases and J 0 bases, with 5 bases left between them.

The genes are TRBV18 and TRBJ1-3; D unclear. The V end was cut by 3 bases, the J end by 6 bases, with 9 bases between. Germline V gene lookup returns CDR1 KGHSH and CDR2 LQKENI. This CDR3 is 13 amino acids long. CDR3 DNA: TGTGCCAGCTCACCCTATTTAGAAAACACCATATATTTT. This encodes CASSPYLENTIYF.

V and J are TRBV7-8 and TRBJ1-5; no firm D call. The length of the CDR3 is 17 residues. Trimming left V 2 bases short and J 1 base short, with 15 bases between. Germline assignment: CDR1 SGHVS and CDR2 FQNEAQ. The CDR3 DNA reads TGTGCCAGCAGCTTACCTGTGGGCCTCGAGAGCAATCAGCCCCAGCATTTT. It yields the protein CASSLPVGLESNQPQHF.

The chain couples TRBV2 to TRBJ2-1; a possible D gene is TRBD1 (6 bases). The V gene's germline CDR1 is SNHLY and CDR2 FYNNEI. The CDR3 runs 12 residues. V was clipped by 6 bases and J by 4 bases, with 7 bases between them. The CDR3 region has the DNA TGTGCCAGCAGAGACAGGTACAATGAGCAGTTCTTC. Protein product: CASRDRYNEQFF.

The CDR3 DNA follows: TGTGCCAGCAGCTTAGCCCTCTACGAGCAGTACTTC. Translating it yields CASSLALYEQYF. The chain carries TRBV11-2 and TRBJ2-7; D unclear. The CDR3 has 12 amino acids. Looked up from germline, CDR1 is SGHAT and CDR2 is FQNNGV. V lost 1 base to trimming and J lost 3 bases, with 4 bases between them.

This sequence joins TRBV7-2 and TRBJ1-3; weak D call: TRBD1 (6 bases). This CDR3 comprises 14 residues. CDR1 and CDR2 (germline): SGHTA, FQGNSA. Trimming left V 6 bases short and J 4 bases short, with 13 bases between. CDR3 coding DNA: TGTGCCAGCAGAAACACAGGGACGGGAAACACCATATATTTT. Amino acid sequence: CASRNTGTGNTIYF.

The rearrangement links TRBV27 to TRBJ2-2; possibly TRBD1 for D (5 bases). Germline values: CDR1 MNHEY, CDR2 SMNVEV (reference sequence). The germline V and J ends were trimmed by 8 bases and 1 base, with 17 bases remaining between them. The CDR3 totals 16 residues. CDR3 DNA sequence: TGTGCCAGCCAGACAACAGGATATGGGAACACCGGGGAGCTGTTTTTT. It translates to CASQTTGYGNTGELFF.

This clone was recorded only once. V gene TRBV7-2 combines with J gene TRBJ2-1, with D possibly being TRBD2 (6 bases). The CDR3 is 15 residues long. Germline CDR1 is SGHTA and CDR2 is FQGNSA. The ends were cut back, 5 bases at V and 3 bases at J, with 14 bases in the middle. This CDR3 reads CASSSPQTSYNEQFF. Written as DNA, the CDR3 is TGTGCCAGCAGCAGCCCTCAGACTAGCTACAATGAGCAGTTCTTC.

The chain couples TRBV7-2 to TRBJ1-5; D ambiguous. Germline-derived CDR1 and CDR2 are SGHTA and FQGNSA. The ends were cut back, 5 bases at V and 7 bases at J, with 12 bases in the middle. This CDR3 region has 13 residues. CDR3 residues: CASSARGEQPQHF. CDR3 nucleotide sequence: TGTGCCAGCAGCGCCCGGGGAGAGCAGCCCCAGCATTTT.